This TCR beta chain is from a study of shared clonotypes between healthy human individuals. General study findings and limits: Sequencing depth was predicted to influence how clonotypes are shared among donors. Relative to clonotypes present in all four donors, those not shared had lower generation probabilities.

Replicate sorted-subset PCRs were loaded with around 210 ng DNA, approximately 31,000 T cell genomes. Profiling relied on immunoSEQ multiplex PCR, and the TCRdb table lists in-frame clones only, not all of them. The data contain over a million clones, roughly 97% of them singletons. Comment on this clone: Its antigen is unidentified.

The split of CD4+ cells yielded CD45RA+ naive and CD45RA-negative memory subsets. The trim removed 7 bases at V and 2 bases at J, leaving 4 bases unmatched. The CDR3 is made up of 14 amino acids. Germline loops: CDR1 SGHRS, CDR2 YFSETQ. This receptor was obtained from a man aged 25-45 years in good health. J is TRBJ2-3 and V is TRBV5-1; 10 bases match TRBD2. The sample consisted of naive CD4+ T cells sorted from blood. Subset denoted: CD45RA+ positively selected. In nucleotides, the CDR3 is TGCGCCAGCTCTAGCGGGAGTCCCACAGATACGCAGTATTTT. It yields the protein CASSSGSPTDTQYF.